The 30 T cell receptor beta chains given below trace back to one sample, sequenced in a study of blood T cell repertoires in COVID-19 (dated by TCRdb to 2019 to 2021). The method was the immunoSEQ multiplex PCR assay. Entries here come from immuneACCESS through TCRdb and include only in-frame sequences with V and J called. Some clones fail to appear in such tables; in the studies checked, an unresolved V gene covers under half of the shortfall, and the cause of the remainder is unknown. The sample data list roughly 150,000 clones, and over 65% of these were observed just once. The ten largest account for 5% to 7% of the sample. The sequenced material came from PBMCs or T cells enriched from blood (not recorded which). All receptors derive from a woman between 45 and 60 years old who had recovered from COVID-19.

This clone was seen only a few times. This chain joins TRBV7-2 and TRBJ2-1; no definite D call. Germline V gene sequence: CDR1 SGHTA, CDR2 FQGNSA. Between the trimmed V and J ends, which lost 3 bases and 7 bases, there was a span of 16 bases. This CDR3 region has 15 residues. CDR3 nucleotide sequence: TGTGCCAGCAGCTTTGGAGTGACTCTCCGGAATGAGCAGTTCTTC. Amino acid sequence: CASSFGVTLRNEQFF.

This chain's CDR3 is CASSLRAPQEETQYF. The CDR3 DNA follows: TGTGCCAGCAGTCTCAGGGCACCCCAAGAAGAGACCCAGTACTTC. The chain carries TRBV2 and TRBJ2-5; D might be TRBD1 (5 bases). The ends were cut back, 5 bases at V and 3 bases at J, with 16 bases in the middle. This CDR3 contains 15 residues. CDR1 and CDR2 from the germline V gene are SNHLY and FYNNEI.

V and J are TRBV6-1 and TRBJ1-1; D is unclear. Deletions cut 1 base from V and 6 bases from J, with 6 bases between. Germline V gene lookup returns CDR1 MNHNS and CDR2 SASEGT. The CDR3 is 12 amino acids. CDR3 amino acids: CASSEGPAEAFF. For the CDR3, the DNA is TGTGCCAGCAGTGAAGGTCCAGCTGAAGCTTTCTTT.

The chain has TRBV5-1 and TRBJ2-2; TRBD2 aligns across 10 bases. The J segment lost 3 bases and the V segment lost 3 bases, leaving 2 bases of the junction unmatched. This CDR3 region has 15 residues. Germline values: CDR1 SGHRS, CDR2 YFSETQ. The CDR3 DNA reads TGCGCCAGCAGCTCCCTAGCGGGGGACACCGGGGAGCTGTTTTTT. Translating it yields CASSSLAGDTGELFF.

The chain links TRBV28 to TRBJ1-5; D unclear. Deletions cut 3 bases from V and 6 bases from J, with 6 bases between. The germline V gene has CDR1 MDHEN and CDR2 SYDVKM. The CDR3 contains 12 residues. The DNA of the CDR3 is TGTGCCAGCAGTTTCGGTTTTCAGCCCCAGCATTTT. Translated, it gives CASSFGFQPQHF. The whole variable domain, remainder taken from reference TRBV28 and TRBJ1-5, is DVKVTQSSRYLVKRTGEKVFLECVQDMDHENMFWYRQDPGLGLRLIYFSYDVKMKEKGDIPEGYSVSREKKERFSLILESASTNQTSMYLCASSFGFQPQHFGDGTRLSIL.

This clone showed up just a few times. The chain carries TRBV2 and TRBJ1-2, with no clear D. The length of the CDR3 is 14 residues. Germline CDR1 reads SNHLY; CDR2 reads FYNNEI. The ends were cut back, 6 bases at V and 3 bases at J, with 14 bases in the middle. CDR3 loop: CASSLMQVDYGYTF. The CDR3 DNA reads as TGTGCCAGCAGCCTGATGCAGGTAGACTATGGCTACACCTTC.

The rearrangement links TRBV6-2 or TRBV6-3 to TRBJ1-2; tentatively, D is TRBD1 (5 bases). Germline-derived CDR1 and CDR2 are MNHEY and SVGEGT. The CDR3 covers 15 residues. V was trimmed by 5 bases and J by 10 bases, leaving 23 bases between them. CDR3 residues: CASSKPGEGRFAYTF. The DNA of the CDR3 is TGTGCCAGCAGTAAACCGGGGGAAGGCCGGTTTGCCTACACCTTC.

This clone was observed a handful of times. The chain carries TRBV6-5 and TRBJ1-6; D not resolved. Germline CDR1 reads MNHEY; CDR2 reads SVGAGI. The CDR3 consists of 14 residues. V gave up 7 bases and J gave up 6 bases, with 13 bases separating them. CDR3 loop: CASNSRGGNSPLHF. CDR3 in DNA: TGTGCCAGCAACTCCCGTGGCGGTAATTCACCCCTCCACTTT.

This chain connects TRBV28 to TRBJ1-2; D ambiguous. The CDR3 contains 12 residues. V lost 6 bases and J lost 3, with 8 bases in between. The germline gives CDR1 MDHEN, CDR2 SYDVKM. The CDR3 DNA follows: TGTGCCAGCAGGGGCGAATACTATGGCTACACCTTC. Protein sequence: CASRGEYYGYTF.

The rearrangement joins TRBV3-1 (or the pseudogene TRBV3-2) to TRBJ2-7; 7 positions match TRBD2. Losses at the gene ends were 1 base for V and 7 bases for J; bases not matched to a gene: 7. The CDR3 has 14 amino acids. The germline gives CDR1 LGHDT, CDR2 YNNKEL (reference sequence). CDR3 sequence: CASSQGAGIEEQYF. The DNA for the CDR3 is TGTGCCAGCAGCCAAGGAGCGGGGATCGAGGAGCAGTACTTC.

The CDR3 sequence: CASSQQQGYEQYV. The CDR3 bases are TGTGCCAGCAGCCAGCAACAGGGCTACGAGCAGTACGTC. The chain links TRBV3-1 (or the pseudogene TRBV3-2) to TRBJ2-7; a possible D gene is TRBD1 (6 bases). This CDR3 comprises 13 residues. V lost 3 bases and J 3 bases, leaving 9 bases between the germline ends. The germline V gene has CDR1 LGHDT and CDR2 YNNKEL (reference sequence).

The rearrangement uses TRBV28 and TRBJ1-4; TRBD1 aligns across 7 bases. Germline lookup yields CDR1 MDHEN and CDR2 SYDVKM. CDR3 length: 15 amino acids. V trimming: 5 bases; J trimming: 8 bases; junction bases outside the gene matches: 11. CDR3 loop: CASSPPATGFEKLFF. The DNA of the CDR3 is TGTGCCAGCAGTCCACCCGCGACAGGGTTCGAAAAACTGTTTTTT.

The table lists this clone with a count of one. The chain joins TRBV5-4 to TRBJ1-6, with TRBD1 matching 8 bases. Germline V CDR1 and CDR2: SGHNT, YYREEE (reference sequence). With V trimmed by 4 bases and J by 7 bases, 7 bases remained unmatched. CDR3 length equals 15 residues. The CDR3 DNA sequence: TGTGCCAGCAGCGGAGACAGGGGAAGGAATTCACCCCTCCACTTT. Residues: CASSGDRGRNSPLHF.

V usage is TRBV3-1 (or the pseudogene TRBV3-2) and J usage is TRBJ1-3; D unresolved. Trimming removed 4 bases from V and 2 bases from J, with 12 bases in between. CDR3 length: 15 amino acids. In germline, CDR1 is LGHDT, CDR2 YNNKEL (reference sequence). The CDR3 protein is CASSLEAGTGNTIYF. CDR3 DNA: TGTGCCAGCAGCCTGGAGGCTGGAACTGGAAACACCATATATTTT.

This chain links TRBV6-5 with TRBJ1-5; weak D call: TRBD1 (6 bases). Trimming removed 7 bases at V and 11 bases at J, with 21 bases between. Germline values: CDR1 MNHEY, CDR2 SVGAGI. The CDR3 length is 14 residues. The CDR3 DNA reads as TGTGCCAGCAACCCGGATCGTCAACAGGGAGCCCAGCATTTT. Translating gives CASNPDRQQGAQHF.

The chain couples TRBV9 to TRBJ1-1; D gene uncertain. CDR1 is SGDLS and CDR2 is YYNGEE in the germline V gene. V lost 6 bases to trimming and J lost 3 bases, with 12 bases between them. There are 13 residues in the CDR3. The CDR3 region has the DNA TGTGCCAGCATGAACGTCGGGGACACTGAAGCTTTCTTT. This gives the protein CASMNVGDTEAFF.

V is TRBV20-1 and J is TRBJ2-3; unclear D gene. Germline CDR1 reads DFQATT; CDR2 reads SNEGSKA (reference sequence). This CDR3 spans 11 amino acids. Deletions cut 4 bases from V and 3 bases from J, with 5 bases between. The CDR3 protein is CSATGTDTQYF. The CDR3 DNA is TGCAGTGCTACCGGGACAGATACGCAGTATTTT.

This clone has more than one count but fewer than ten. The CDR3 region is CASSLDGESPLHF. The CDR3 region has the DNA TGTGCCAGCAGCTTAGACGGGGAGTCACCCCTCCACTTT. The chain recombines TRBV7-6 with TRBJ1-6, with D uncertain. The V end lost 1 base, the J end lost 10 bases, and 8 bases lay between the germline ends. The CDR3 loop spans 13 amino acids. Germline values: CDR1 SGHVS, CDR2 FNYEAQ.

The V and J genes are TRBV7-9 and TRBJ1-2, with a weak D call TRBD1 (6 bases). The CDR3 runs to 14 residues. Germline CDR1 is SEHNR and CDR2 is FQNEAQ (reference sequence). Deletions cut 1 base from V and 6 bases from J, with 12 bases between. The CDR3 sequence is CASSLGGGADGYTF. In nucleotides, the CDR3 is TGTGCCAGCAGCTTAGGAGGGGGGGCTGATGGCTACACCTTC.

V is TRBV6-5 and J is TRBJ2-7; 9 nucleotides line up with TRBD1. Germline V gives CDR1 MNHEY, CDR2 SVGAGI. The J segment lost 2 bases and the V segment lost 4 bases, leaving 6 bases of the junction unmatched. There are 15 residues in the CDR3. CDR3 loop: CASSWSRDRAYEQYF. CDR3 coding DNA: TGTGCCAGCAGTTGGTCAAGGGACAGGGCCTACGAGCAGTACTTC.

This clone was detected only a few times. The chain is built from TRBV7-3 and TRBJ1-6; 7 positions agree with TRBD1. This CDR3 is built from 16 residues. CDR1 is SGHTA, CDR2 FQGTGA, per germline. With 5 bases clipped from V and 9 bases from J, the junction kept 13 bases outside the gene matches. CDR3 DNA sequence: TGTGCCAGCAGCCCTTCGTCGAGGGGGCCGGGTTCACCCCTCCACTTT. Translation: CASSPSSRGPGSPLHF.

This clone was seen only once. The identical CDR3 is also encoded by other nucleotide sequences in the sample. This chain uses TRBV7-3 with TRBJ1-1, with 7 bases identical to TRBD1. Germline trimming cut 5 bases from V and 2 bases from J; bases unmatched to any gene: 8. Germline CDR1 SGHTA, CDR2 FQGTGA. This CDR3 comprises 15 residues. The CDR3 bases are TGTGCCAGCAGCCCACGGACAGGAAGCAACACTGAAGCTTTCTTT. It translates to CASSPRTGSNTEAFF.

This clone has more than one count but fewer than ten. The V call is TRBV5-3, the J call TRBJ2-2; D possibly corresponds to TRBD1 (5 bases). TRBV5-3 falls under the ORF class, with uncertain function. The CDR3 is made up of 12 amino acids. DNA of the CDR3: TGTGCTAGGGGTCCGAACACCGGGGAGCTGTTTTTT. Translation gives CARGPNTGELFF.

The gene calls are TRBV11-1 and TRBJ2-3; D remains ambiguous. CDR1 is SGHAT and CDR2 is FQDESV in the germline V gene (reference sequence). This CDR3 contains 13 residues. V was shortened by 5 bases and J by 0 bases, with 6 bases between the two germline ends. CDR3 bases: TGTGCCAGCAGCCGCCGGAGCACAGATACGCAGTATTTT. Translation gives CASSRRSTDTQYF.

V usage is TRBV7-9 and J usage is TRBJ2-2; D is perhaps TRBD2 (5 bases). Trimming removed 2 bases from V and 6 bases from J, with 10 bases in between. The CDR3 consists of 14 residues. Germline V CDR1 and CDR2: SEHNR, FQNEAQ (reference sequence). The CDR3 here is CASSLLLLAGELFF. In DNA form, the CDR3 reads TGTGCCAGCAGCTTACTTCTACTAGCCGGGGAGCTGTTTTTT.

The chain is built from TRBV10-3 and TRBJ1-1, with D perhaps matching TRBD1 (6 bases). CDR1 is ENHRY and CDR2 is SYGVKD in the germline V gene. The CDR3 sequence is 17 residues long. V dropped 2 bases and J dropped 3 bases, with 19 bases sitting between them. For the CDR3, the DNA is TGTGCCATCAGTGAGGACCTTCCGGGACACCAGGACACTGAAGCTTTCTTT. The encoded protein is CAISEDLPGHQDTEAFF.

This clone was seen once. V usage is TRBV20-1 and J usage is TRBJ1-2; no firm D call. Trimming shortened V by 5 bases and J by 8 bases, and 12 bases separated the two germline ends. The CDR3 is 11 amino acids. The germline V gene has CDR1 DFQATT and CDR2 SNEGSKA (reference sequence). The CDR3 here is CSAGRTGGYTF. The CDR3 DNA is TGCAGTGCTGGGAGGACCGGCGGCTACACCTTC.

In this sample, this clone turned up a few times. The chain links TRBV6-5 to TRBJ1-4; no reliable D call. Germline CDR1 and CDR2: MNHEY and SVGAGI. The CDR3 length is 15 residues. Trimming shortened V by 2 bases and J by 8 bases, and 15 bases separated the two germline ends. CDR3 loop: CASSYTPRGEEKLFF. As DNA, the CDR3 is TGTGCCAGCAGTTACACCCCGCGGGGAGAAGAAAAACTGTTTTTT.

The J gene is TRBJ1-4, the V gene TRBV19; maybe TRBD1 (5 bases). Looked up from germline, CDR1 is LNHDA and CDR2 is SQIVND (reference sequence). The V and J ends lost 3 bases and 8 bases respectively, with 16 bases between them. The CDR3 spans 15 residues. Here the CDR3 DNA reads TGTGCCAGTAGTATGGGGCAGGGAGGTCGAGAAAAACTGTTTTTT. Its protein is CASSMGQGGREKLFF.

The rearrangement uses TRBV4-2 and TRBJ1-5; the D is unclear. Germline V gives CDR1 LGHNA, CDR2 YNFKEQ. The V and J ends lost 0 bases and 7 bases respectively, with 7 bases between them. The CDR3 has 13 amino acids. For the CDR3, the DNA is TGTGCCAGCAGCCAAGATCTCTCCCAGCCCCAGCATTTT. It specifies CASSQDLSQPQHF.